There are many counts of the clone carrying this TCR beta chain. Trimming took 6 bases from V and 2 from J, leaving 17 bases between them. Germline V lookup: CDR1 SGHTA, CDR2 FQGNSA. The CDR3 length is 15 residues. The source of the sample is a study of regulatory T cells in long-lasting Graves disease. Building the TCR beta libraries relied on iRepertoire HTBI primers, and CDR3 regions underwent Arm-PCR. One entry per CDR3 protein, called by TCRdb with MiXCR from the multiplex PCR reads. The repertoire holds fewer than 450,000 distinct CDR3 sequences, with roughly 20% as singletons. Time point specified: persistent/refractory GD, antithyroid drugs over 5 years with positive TRAb. After RNA was extracted from PBMCs, the TCR library was made from it.

The J gene is TRBJ2-7, the V gene TRBV7-2; a possible D gene is TRBD1 (5 bases). The sample consisted of peripheral blood mononuclear cells (PBMCs), taken when the disease was refractory, from a patient treated with antithyroid drugs. This receptor was identified in a female donor with Graves disease. The CDR3 DNA reads TGTGCCAGCAGTCCACCCCACAGGAGACCCTACGAGCAGTACTTC. Translated, it gives CASSPPHRRPYEQYF.